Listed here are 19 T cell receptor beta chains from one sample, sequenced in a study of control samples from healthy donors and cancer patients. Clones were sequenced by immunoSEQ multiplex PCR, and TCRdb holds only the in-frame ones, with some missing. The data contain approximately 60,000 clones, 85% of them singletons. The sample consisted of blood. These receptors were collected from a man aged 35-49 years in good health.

Here the CDR3 reads CASSPQQSHTEAFF. In nucleotides, the CDR3 is TGTGCCAGCAGCCCTCAGCAAAGCCACACTGAAGCTTTCTTT. The chain is built from TRBV7-3 and TRBJ1-1; no clear D gene. The CDR3 contains 14 residues. Trimming pared 5 bases from V and 3 bases from J, leaving 13 bases between. The germline V gene encodes CDR1 SGHTA and CDR2 FQGTGA. The full variable domain, completed using reference TRBV7-3 and TRBJ1-1, is GAGVSQTPSNKVTEKGKYVELRCDPISGHTALYWYRQSLGQGPEFLIYFQGTGAADDSGLPNDRFFAVRPEGSVSTLKIQRTERGDSAVYLCASSPQQSHTEAFFGQGTRLTVV.

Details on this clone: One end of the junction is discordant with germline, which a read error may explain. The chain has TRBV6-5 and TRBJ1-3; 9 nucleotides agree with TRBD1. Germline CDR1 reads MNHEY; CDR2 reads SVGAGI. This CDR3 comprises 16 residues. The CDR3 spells CASSYLTGGAGNTTYF. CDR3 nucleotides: TGTGCCAGCAGTTACCTAACAGGGGGCGCTGGAAACACCACATATTTT.

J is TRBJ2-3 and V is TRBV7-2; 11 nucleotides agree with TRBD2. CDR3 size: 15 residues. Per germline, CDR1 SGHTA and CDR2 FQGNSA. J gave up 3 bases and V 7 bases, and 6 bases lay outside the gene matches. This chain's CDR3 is CASTDSGRATDTQYF. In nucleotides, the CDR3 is TGTGCCAGCACCGATAGCGGGAGGGCAACAGATACGCAGTATTTT.

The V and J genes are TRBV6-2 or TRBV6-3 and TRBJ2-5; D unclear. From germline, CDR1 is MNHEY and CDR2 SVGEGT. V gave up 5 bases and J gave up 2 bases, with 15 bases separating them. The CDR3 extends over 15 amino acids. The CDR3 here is CASSTGRLGQETQYF. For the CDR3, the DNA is TGTGCCAGCAGTACCGGACGGTTAGGGCAAGAGACCCAGTACTTC.

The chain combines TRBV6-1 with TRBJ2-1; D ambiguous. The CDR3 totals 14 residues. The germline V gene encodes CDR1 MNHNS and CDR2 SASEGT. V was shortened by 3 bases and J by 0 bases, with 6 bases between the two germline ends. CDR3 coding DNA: TGTGCCAGCAGTGAGCTGAGCTCCTACAATGAGCAGTTCTTC. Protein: CASSELSSYNEQFF.

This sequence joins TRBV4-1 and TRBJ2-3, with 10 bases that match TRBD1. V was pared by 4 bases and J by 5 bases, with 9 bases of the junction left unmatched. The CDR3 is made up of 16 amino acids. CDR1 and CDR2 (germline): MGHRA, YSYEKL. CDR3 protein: CASSPLRQGAEDTQYF. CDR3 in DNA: TGCGCCAGCAGCCCTTTACGACAGGGGGCCGAAGATACGCAGTATTTT.

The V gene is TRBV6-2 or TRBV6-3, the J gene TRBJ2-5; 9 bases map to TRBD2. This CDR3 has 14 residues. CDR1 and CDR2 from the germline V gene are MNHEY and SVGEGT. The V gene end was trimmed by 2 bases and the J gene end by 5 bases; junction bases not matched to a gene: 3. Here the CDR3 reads CASSYGGGAETQYF. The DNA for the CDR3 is TGTGCCAGCAGTTACGGCGGGGGGGCGGAGACCCAGTACTTC.

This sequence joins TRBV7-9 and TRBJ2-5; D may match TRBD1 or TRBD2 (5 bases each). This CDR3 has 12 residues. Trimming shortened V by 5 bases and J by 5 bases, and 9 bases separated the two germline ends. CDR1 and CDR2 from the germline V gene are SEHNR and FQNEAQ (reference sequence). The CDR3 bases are TGTGCCAGCAGCGTGGGGGTTGAGACCCAGTACTTC. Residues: CASSVGVETQYF.

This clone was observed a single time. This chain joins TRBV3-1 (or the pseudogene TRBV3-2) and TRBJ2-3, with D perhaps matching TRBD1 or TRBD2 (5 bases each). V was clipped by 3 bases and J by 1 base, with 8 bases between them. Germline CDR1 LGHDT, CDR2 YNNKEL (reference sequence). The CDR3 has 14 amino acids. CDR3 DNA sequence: TGTGCCAGCAGCCAGGGGGTACGCACAGATACGCAGTATTTT. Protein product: CASSQGVRTDTQYF.

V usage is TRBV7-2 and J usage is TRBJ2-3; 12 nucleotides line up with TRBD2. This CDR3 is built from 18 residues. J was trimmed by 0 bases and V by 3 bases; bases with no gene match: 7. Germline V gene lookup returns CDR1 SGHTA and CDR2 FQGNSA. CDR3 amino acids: CASSLTGLAGPSTDTQYF. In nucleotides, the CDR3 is TGTGCCAGCAGCTTGACGGGACTAGCGGGCCCTAGCACAGATACGCAGTATTTT.

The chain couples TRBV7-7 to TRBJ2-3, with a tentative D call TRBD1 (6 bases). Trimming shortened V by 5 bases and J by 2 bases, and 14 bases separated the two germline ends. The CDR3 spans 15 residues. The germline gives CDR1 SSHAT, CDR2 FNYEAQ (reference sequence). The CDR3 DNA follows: TGTGCCAGCAGCCAGGGGCCTATATACACAGATACGCAGTATTTT. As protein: CASSQGPIYTDTQYF.

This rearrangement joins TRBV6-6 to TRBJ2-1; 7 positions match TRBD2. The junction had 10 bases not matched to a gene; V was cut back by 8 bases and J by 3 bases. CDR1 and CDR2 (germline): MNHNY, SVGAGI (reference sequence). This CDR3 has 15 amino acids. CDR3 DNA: TGTGCCAGCTGGTTGGGAGGGAGTGTCTACAATGAGCAGTTCTTC. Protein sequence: CASWLGGSVYNEQFF.

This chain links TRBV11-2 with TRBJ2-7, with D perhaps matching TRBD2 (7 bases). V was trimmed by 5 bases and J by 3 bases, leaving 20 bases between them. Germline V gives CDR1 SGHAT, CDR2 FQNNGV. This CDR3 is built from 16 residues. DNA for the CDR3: TGTGCCAGCAGCCGTTTAGGGCGGGGGACACGCTACGAGCAGTACTTC. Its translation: CASSRLGRGTRYEQYF.

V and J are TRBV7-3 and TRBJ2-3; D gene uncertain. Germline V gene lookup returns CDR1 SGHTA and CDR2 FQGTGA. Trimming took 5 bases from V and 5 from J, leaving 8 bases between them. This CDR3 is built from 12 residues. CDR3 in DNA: TGTGCCAGCAGCCGCTACCAAGATACGCAGTATTTT. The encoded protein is CASSRYQDTQYF.

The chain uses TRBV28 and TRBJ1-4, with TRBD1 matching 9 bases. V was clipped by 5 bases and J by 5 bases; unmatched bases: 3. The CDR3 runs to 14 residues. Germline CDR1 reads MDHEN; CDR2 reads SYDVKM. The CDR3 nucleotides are TGTGCCAGCAGTCACGGGACAGGGAATGAAAAACTGTTTTTT. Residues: CASSHGTGNEKLFF.

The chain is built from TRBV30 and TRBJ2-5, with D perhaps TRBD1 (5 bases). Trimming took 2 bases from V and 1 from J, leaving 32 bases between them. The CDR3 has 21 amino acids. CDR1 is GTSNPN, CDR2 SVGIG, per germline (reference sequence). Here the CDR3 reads CAWSPRSFLGALKGGQETQYF. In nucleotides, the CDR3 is TGTGCCTGGAGTCCCCGAAGTTTTCTTGGGGCCCTGAAAGGCGGCCAAGAGACCCAGTACTTC.

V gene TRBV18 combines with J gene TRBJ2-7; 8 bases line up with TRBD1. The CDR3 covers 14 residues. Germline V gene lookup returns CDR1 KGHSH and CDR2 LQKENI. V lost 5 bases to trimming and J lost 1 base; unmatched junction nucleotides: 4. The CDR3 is CASSLGQESYEQYF. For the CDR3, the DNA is TGTGCCAGCTCATTGGGACAGGAGTCCTACGAGCAGTACTTC.

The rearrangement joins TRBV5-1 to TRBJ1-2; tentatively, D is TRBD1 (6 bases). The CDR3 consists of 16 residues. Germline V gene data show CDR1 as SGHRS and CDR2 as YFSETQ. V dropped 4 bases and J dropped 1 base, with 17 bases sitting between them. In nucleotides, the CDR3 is TGCGCCAGCAGCACCGGTTTGACAGGCAGTAACTATGGCTACACCTTC. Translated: CASSTGLTGSNYGYTF.

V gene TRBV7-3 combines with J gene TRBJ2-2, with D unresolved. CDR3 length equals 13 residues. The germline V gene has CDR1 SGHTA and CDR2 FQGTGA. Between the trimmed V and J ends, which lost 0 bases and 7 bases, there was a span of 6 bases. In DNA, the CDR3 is TGTGCCAGCAGCTTAACTAGGGACGGGGAGCTGTTTTTT. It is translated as CASSLTRDGELFF.